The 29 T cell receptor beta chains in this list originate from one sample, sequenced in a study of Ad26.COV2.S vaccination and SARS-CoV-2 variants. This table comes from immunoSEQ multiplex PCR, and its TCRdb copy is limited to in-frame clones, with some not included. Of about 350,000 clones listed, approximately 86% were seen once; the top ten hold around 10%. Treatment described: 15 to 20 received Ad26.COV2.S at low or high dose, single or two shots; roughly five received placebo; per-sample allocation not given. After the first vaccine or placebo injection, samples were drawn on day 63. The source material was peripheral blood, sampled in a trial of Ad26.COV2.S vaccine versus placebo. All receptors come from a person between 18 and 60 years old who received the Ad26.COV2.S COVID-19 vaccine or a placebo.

The CDR3 loop is CASSYYMTNEAFF. The CDR3 nucleotides are TGTGCCAGCAGTTATTATATGACAAATGAAGCTTTCTTT. This chain connects TRBV28 to TRBJ1-1; D is unresolved. Germline loops: CDR1 MDHEN, CDR2 SYDVKM. CDR3 size: 13 residues. The V gene lost 4 bases and the J gene lost 7 bases, with 13 bases spanning the gap.

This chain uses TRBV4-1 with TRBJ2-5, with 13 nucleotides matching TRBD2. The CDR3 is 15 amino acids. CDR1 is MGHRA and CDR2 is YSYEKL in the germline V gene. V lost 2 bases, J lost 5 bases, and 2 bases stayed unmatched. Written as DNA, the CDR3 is TGCGCCAGCAGCCAAAAGACTAGCGGGAGGGAGACCCAGTACTTC. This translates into CASSQKTSGRETQYF.

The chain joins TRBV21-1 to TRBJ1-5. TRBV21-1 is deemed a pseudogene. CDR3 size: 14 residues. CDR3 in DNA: TGTGCCAGCAGCAAAGTGGGGACCGAAGTCCCCCAGCATTTT. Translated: CASSKVGTEVPQHF.

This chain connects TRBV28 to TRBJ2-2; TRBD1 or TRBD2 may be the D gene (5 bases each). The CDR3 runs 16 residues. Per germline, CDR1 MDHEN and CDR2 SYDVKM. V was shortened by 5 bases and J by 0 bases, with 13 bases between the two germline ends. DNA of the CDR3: TGTGCCAGCAGTCGAGGGGTTACCTCGAACACCGGGGAGCTGTTTTTT. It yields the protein CASSRGVTSNTGELFF.

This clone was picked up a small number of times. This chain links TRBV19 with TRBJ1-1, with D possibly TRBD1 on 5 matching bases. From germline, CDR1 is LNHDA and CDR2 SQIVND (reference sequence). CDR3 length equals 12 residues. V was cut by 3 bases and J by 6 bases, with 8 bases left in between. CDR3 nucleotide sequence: TGTGCCAGTAGTATTATGGGGGCTGAAGCTTTCTTT. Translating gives CASSIMGAEAFF.

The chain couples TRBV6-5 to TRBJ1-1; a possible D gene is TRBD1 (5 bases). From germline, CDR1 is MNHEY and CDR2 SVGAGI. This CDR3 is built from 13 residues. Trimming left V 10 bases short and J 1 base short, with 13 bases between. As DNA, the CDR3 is TGTGCCACTAATTCTGGACAGAACACTGAAGCTTTCTTT. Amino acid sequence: CATNSGQNTEAFF.

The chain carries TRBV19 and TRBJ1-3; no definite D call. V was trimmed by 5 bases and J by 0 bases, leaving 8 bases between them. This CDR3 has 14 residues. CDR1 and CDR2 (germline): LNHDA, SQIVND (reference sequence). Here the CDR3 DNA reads TGTGCCAGTAGTGGACGGCTCTCTGGAAACACCATATATTTT. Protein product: CASSGRLSGNTIYF.

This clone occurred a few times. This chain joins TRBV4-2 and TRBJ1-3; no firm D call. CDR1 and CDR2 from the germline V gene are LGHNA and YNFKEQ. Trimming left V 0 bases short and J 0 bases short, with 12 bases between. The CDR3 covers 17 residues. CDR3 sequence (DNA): TGTGCCAGCAGCCAAGATTTTAGGGCAGTCTCTGGAAACACCATATATTTT. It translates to CASSQDFRAVSGNTIYF.

CDR3 in DNA: TGTGCCAGCAGCGTAGTCGGGAGCTGGACAGATACGCAGTATTTT. Translated, it gives CASSVVGSWTDTQYF. The chain uses TRBV9 and TRBJ2-3; possible D gene TRBD2, 6 bases. Germline-derived CDR1 and CDR2 are SGDLS and YYNGEE. This CDR3 region has 15 residues. The ends were cut back, 0 bases at V and 3 bases at J, with 11 bases in the middle.

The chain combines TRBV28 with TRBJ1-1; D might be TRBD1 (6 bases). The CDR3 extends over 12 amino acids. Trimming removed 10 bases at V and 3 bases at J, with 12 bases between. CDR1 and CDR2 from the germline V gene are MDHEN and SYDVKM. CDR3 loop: CATQGWYTEAFF. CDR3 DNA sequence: TGTGCCACCCAGGGGTGGTACACTGAAGCTTTCTTT.

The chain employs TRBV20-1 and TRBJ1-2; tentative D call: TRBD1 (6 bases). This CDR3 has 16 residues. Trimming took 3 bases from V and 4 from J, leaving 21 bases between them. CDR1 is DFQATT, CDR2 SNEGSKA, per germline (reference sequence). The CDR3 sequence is CSASWGAVAVSYGYTF. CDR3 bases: TGCAGTGCTAGTTGGGGGGCGGTAGCTGTAAGCTATGGCTACACCTTC.

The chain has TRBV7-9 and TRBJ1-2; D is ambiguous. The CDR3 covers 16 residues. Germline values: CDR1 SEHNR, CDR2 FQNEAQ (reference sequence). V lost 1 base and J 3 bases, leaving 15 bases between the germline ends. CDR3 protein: CASSLGSALLDYGYTF. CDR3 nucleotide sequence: TGTGCCAGCAGCTTAGGGTCAGCGTTGTTGGACTATGGCTACACCTTC. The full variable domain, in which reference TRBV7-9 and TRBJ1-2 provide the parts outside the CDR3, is DTGVSQNPRHKITKRGQNVTFRCDPISEHNRLYWYRQTLGQGPEFLTYFQNEAQLEKSRLLSDRFSAERPKGSFSTLEIQRTEQGDSAMYLCASSLGSALLDYGYTFGSGTRLTVV.

The CDR3 here is CASTRGGDEQYF. The DNA of the CDR3 is TGTGCCAGCACCCGAGGAGGGGACGAGCAGTACTTC. The rearrangement links TRBV11-1 to TRBJ2-7, with D perhaps TRBD2 (6 bases). The CDR3 extends over 12 amino acids. Germline loops: CDR1 SGHAT, CDR2 FQDESV (reference sequence). Trimming took off 7 bases at V and 5 bases at J, with 12 bases between the two ends.

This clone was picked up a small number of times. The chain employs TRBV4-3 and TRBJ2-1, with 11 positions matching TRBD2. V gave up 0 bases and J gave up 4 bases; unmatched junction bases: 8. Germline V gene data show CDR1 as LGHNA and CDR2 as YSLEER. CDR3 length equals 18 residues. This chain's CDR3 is CASSQDGASGGKYNEQFF. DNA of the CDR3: TGCGCCAGCAGCCAAGATGGCGCTAGCGGGGGGAAGTACAATGAGCAGTTCTTC.

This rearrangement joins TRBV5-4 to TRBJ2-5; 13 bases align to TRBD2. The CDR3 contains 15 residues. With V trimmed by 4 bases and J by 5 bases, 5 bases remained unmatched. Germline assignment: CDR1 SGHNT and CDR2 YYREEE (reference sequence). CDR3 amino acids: CASSPRLAGGETQYF. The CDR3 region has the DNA TGTGCCAGCAGCCCCCGACTAGCGGGAGGTGAGACCCAGTACTTC.

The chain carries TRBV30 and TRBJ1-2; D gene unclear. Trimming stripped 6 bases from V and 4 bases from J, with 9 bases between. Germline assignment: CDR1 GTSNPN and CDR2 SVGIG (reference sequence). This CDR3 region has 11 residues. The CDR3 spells CACGLSYGYTF. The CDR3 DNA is TGTGCCTGTGGACTCAGCTATGGCTACACCTTC.

The CDR3 DNA is TGTGCCAGCAGCAAGAACCACAGGGTATGGACTGAAGCTTTCTTT. It specifies CASSKNHRVWTEAFF. The chain couples TRBV21-1 to TRBJ1-1; the D segment call TRBD1 is taken from the table without a DNA check. TRBV21-1 is shown as a pseudogene. The CDR3 spans 15 residues.

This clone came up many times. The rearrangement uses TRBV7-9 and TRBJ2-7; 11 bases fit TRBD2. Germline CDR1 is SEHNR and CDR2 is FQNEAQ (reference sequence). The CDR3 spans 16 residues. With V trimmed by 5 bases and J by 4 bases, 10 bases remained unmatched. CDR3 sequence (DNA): TGTGCCAGCAGCCCCCCAGGCACTAGCGGGGGTTACGAGCAGTACTTC. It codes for CASSPPGTSGGYEQYF.

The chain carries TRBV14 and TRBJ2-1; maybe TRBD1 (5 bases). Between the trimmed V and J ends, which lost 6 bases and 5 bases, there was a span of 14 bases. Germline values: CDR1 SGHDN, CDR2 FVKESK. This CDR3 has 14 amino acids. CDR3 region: CASRDTGPHNEQFF. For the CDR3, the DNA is TGTGCCAGCAGGGACACCGGACCACACAATGAGCAGTTCTTC. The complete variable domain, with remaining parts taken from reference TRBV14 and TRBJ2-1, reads EAGVTQFPSHSVIEKGQTVTLRCDPISGHDNLYWYRRVMGKEIKFLLHFVKESKQDESGMPNNRFLAERTGGTYSTLKVQPAELEDSGVYFCASRDTGPHNEQFFGPGTRLTVL.

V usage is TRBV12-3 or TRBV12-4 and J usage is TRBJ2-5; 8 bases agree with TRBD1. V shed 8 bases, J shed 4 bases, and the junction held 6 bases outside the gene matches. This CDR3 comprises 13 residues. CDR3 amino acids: CASQGQVRETQYF. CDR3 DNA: TGTGCCAGCCAGGGACAGGTGAGAGAGACCCAGTACTTC.

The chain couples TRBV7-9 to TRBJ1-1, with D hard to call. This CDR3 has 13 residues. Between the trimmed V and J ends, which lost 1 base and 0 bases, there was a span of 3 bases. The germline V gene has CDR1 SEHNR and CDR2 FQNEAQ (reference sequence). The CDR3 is CASSLDLNTEAFF. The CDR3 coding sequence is TGTGCCAGCAGCTTAGATCTGAACACTGAAGCTTTCTTT.

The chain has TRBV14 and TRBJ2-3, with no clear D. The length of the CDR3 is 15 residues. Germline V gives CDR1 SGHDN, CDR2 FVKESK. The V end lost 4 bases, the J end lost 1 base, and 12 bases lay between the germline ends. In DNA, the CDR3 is TGTGCCAGCAGCCCTCTTTGGCGGCGCACAGATACGCAGTATTTT. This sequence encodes CASSPLWRRTDTQYF.

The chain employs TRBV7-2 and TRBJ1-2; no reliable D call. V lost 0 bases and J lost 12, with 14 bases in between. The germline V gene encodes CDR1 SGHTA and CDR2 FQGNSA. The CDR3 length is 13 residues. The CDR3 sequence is CASSLAPDDSDTF. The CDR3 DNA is TGTGCCAGCAGCTTAGCGCCCGATGACTCAGACACCTTC. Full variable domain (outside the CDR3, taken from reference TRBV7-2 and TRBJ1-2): GAGVSQSPSNKVTEKGKDVELRCDPISGHTALYWYRQSLGQGLEFLIYFQGNSAPDKSGLPSDRFSAERTGGSVSTLTIQRTQQEDSAVYLCASSLAPDDSDTFGSGTRLTVV.

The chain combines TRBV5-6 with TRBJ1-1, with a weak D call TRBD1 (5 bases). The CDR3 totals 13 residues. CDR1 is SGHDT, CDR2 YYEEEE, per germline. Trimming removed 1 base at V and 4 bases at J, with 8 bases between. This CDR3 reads CASSLQGSTEAFF. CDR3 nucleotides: TGTGCCAGCAGCTTGCAGGGTAGCACTGAAGCTTTCTTT.

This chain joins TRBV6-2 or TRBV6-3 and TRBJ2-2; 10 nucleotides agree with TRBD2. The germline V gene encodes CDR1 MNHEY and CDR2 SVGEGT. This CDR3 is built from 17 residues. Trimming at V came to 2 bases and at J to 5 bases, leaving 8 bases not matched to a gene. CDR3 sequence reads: CASSYQSGRADTGELFF. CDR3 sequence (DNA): TGTGCCAGCAGTTACCAGAGCGGGAGGGCCGATACCGGGGAGCTGTTTTTT.

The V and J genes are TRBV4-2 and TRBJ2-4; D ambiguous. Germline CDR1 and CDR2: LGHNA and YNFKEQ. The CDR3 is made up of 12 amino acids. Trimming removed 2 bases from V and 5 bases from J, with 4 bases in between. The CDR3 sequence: CASSQSENIQYF. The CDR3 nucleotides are TGTGCCAGCAGCCAATCGGAAAACATTCAGTACTTC.

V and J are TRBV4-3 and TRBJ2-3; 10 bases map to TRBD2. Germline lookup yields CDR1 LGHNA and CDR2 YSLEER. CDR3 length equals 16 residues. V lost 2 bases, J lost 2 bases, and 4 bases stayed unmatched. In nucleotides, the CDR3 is TGCGCCAGCAGCCAAATAGCGGGGGGTCCCACAGATACGCAGTATTTT. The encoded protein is CASSQIAGGPTDTQYF.

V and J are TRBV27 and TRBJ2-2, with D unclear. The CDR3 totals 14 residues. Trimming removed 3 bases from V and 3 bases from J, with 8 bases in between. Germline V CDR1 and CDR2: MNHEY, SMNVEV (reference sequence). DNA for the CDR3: TGTGCCAGCAGTTTTCAGTGGGACACCGGGGAGCTGTTTTTT. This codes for CASSFQWDTGELFF.

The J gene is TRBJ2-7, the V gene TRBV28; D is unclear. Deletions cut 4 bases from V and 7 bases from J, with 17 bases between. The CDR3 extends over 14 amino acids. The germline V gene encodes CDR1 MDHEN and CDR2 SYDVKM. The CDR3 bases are TGTGCCAGCAGTTACGTTACGACAAGATCGGAGCAGTACTTC. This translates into CASSYVTTRSEQYF.